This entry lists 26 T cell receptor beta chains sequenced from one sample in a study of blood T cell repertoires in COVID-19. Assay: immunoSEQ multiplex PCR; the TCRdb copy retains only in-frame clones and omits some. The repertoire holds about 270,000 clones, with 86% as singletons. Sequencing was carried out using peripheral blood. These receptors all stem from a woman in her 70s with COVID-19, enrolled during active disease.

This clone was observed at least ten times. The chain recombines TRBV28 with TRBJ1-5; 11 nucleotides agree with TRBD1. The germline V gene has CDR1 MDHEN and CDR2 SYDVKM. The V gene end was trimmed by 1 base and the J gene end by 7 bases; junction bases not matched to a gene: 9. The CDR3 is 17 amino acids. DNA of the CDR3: TGTGCCAGCAGTTTATCCCCGGACAGGGGGCCTCGGCAGCCCCAGCATTTT. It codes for CASSLSPDRGPRQPQHF.

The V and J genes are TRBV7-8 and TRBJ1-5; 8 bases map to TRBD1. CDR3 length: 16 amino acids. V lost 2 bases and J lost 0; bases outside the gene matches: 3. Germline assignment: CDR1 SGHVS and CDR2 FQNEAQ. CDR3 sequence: CASSLLGTGSNQPQHF. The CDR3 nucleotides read TGTGCCAGCAGCTTATTGGGGACAGGTAGCAATCAGCCCCAGCATTTT.

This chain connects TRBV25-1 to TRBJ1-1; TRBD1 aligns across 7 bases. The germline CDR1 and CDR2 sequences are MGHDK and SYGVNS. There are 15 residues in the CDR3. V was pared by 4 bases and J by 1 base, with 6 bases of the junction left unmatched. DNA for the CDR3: TGTGCCAGCAGTGTCTACAGGGGCGCGAACACTGAAGCTTTCTTT. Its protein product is CASSVYRGANTEAFF. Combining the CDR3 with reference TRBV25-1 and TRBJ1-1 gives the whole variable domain EADIYQTPRYLVIGTGKKITLECSQTMGHDKMYWYQQDPGMELHLIHYSYGVNSTEKGDLSSESTVSRIRTEHFPLTLESARPSHTSQYLCASSVYRGANTEAFFGQGTRLTVV.

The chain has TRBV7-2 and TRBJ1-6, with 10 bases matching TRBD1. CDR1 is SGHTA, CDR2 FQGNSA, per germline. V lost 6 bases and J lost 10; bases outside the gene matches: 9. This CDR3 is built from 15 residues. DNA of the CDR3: TGTGCCAGCAGTTTCCGGGACAGGGGTCCATCACCCCTCCACTTT. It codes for CASSFRDRGPSPLHF. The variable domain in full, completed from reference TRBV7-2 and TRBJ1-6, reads GAGVSQSPSNKVTEKGKDVELRCDPISGHTALYWYRQSLGQGLEFLIYFQGNSAPDKSGLPSDRFSAERTGGSVSTLTIQRTQQEDSAVYLCASSFRDRGPSPLHFGNGTRLTVT.

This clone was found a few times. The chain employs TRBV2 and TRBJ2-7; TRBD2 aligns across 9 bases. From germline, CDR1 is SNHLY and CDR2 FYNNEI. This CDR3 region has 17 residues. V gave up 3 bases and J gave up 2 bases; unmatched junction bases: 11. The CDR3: CASSDHSEASGAYEQYF. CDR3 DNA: TGTGCCAGCAGTGACCACTCGGAGGCTAGCGGGGCCTACGAGCAGTACTTC.

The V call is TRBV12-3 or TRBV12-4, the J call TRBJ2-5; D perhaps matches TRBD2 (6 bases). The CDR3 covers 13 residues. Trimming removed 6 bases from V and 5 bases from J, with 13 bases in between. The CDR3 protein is CASSPLARETQYF. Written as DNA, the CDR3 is TGTGCCAGCAGCCCACTAGCTAGGGAGACCCAGTACTTC.

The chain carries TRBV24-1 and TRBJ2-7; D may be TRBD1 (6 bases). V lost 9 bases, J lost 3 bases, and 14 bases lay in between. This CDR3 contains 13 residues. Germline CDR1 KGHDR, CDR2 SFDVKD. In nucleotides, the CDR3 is TGTGCCACCGGGCCGGGACACCTCTACGAGCAGTACTTC. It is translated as CATGPGHLYEQYF.

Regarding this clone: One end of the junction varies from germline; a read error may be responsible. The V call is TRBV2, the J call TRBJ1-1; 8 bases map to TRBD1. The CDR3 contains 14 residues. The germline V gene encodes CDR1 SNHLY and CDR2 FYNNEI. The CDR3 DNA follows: TGTGCCAGCAGTGAAGCGCTTAGGACAGGGAAGTCGCTCTTT. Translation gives CASSEALRTGKSLF.

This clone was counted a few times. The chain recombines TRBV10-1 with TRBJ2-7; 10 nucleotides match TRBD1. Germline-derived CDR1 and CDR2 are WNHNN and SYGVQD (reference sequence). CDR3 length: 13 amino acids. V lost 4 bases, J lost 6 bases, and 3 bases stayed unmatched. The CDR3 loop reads CASSAWTGGEQYF. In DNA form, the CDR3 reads TGCGCCAGCAGTGCGTGGACAGGGGGCGAGCAGTACTTC.

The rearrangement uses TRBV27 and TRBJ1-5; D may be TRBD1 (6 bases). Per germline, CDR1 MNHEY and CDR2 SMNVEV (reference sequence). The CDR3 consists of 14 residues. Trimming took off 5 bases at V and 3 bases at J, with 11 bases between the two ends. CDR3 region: CASSPTGFNQPQHF. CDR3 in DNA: TGTGCCAGCAGTCCTACAGGGTTCAATCAGCCCCAGCATTTT.

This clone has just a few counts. The CDR3 DNA sequence: TGTGCCACCAGTGATACAGGGAGAGGCTACACCTTC. As protein: CATSDTGRGYTF. The chain couples TRBV24-1 to TRBJ1-2, with D perhaps matching TRBD1 (6 bases). This CDR3 comprises 12 residues. Germline V gene sequence: CDR1 KGHDR, CDR2 SFDVKD. Trimming took 3 bases from V and 8 from J, leaving 9 bases between them.

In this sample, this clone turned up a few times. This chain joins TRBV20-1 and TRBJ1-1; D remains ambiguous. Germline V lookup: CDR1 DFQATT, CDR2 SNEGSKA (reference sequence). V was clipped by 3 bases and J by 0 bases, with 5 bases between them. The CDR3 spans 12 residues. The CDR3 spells CSASPVNTEAFF. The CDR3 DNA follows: TGCAGTGCTAGTCCGGTGAACACTGAAGCTTTCTTT.

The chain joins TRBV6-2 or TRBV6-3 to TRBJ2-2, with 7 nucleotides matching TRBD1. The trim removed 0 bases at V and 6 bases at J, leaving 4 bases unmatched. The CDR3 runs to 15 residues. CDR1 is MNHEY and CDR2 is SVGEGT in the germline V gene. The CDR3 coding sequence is TGTGCCAGCAGTTACTCGTCCCAGGGGGCCGGGGAGCTGTTTTTT. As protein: CASSYSSQGAGELFF.

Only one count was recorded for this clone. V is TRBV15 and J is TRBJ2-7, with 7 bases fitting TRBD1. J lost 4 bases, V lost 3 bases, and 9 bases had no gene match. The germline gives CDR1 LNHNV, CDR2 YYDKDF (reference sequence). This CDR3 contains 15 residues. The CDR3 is CATSSPNRGIYEQYF. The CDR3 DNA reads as TGTGCCACCAGCAGCCCCAACAGGGGTATTTACGAGCAGTACTTC.

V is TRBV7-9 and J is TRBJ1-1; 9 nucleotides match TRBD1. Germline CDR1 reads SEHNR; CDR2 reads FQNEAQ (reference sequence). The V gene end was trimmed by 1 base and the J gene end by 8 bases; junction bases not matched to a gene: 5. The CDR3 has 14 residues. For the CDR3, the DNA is TGTGCCAGCAGCTTAGATACAGGGGGCGACGAAGCTTTCTTT. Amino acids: CASSLDTGGDEAFF.

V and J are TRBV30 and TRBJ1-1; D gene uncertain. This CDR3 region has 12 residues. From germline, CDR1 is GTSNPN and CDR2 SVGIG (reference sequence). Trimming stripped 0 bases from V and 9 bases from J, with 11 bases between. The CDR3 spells CAWSVFGAQAFF. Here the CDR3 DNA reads TGTGCCTGGAGTGTATTCGGAGCCCAAGCTTTCTTT.

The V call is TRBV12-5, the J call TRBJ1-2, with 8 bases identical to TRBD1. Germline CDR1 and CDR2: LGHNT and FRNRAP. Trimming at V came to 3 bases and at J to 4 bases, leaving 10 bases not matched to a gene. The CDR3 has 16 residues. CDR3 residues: CASGFAPGTGPYGYTF. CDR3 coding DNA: TGTGCTAGTGGTTTCGCCCCCGGGACAGGCCCCTATGGCTACACCTTC.

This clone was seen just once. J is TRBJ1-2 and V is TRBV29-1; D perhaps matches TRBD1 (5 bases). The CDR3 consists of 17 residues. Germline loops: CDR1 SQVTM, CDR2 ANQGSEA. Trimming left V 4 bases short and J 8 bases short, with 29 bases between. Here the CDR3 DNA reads TGCAGCGTTGTTTGGGTCGGAGCGGGAGTCGGGGGGTCGGGCTACACCTTC. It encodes CSVVWVGAGVGGSGYTF.

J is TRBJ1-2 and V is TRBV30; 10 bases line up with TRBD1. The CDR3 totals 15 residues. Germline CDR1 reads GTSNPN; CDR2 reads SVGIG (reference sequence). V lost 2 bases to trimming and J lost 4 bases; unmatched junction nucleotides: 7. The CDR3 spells CAWSMGTGEAYGYTF. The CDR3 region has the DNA TGTGCCTGGAGTATGGGGACAGGGGAGGCCTATGGCTACACCTTC.

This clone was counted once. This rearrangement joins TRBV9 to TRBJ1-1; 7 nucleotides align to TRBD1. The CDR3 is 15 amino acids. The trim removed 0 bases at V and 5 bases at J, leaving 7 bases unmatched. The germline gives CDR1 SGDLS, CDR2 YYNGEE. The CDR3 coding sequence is TGTGCCAGCAGCGTAGTGCGACAGGGCGGGACTGAAGCTTTCTTT. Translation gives CASSVVRQGGTEAFF.

The DNA of the CDR3 is TGTGCCAGCAGCCCCCTAGTGAACTACGCGGAGCAGTTCTTC. This encodes CASSPLVNYAEQFF. V usage is TRBV7-9 and J usage is TRBJ2-1; D remains unclear. The germline gives CDR1 SEHNR, CDR2 FQNEAQ (reference sequence). CDR3 length: 14 residues. V shed 5 bases and J shed 10 bases, with 18 bases lying between them.

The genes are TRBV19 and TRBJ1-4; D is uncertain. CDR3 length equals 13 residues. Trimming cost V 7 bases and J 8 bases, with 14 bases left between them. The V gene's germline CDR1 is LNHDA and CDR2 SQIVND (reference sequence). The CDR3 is CASNGPRKEKLFF. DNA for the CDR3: TGTGCCAGTAATGGGCCACGGAAGGAAAAACTGTTTTTT. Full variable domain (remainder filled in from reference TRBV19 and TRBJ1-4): DGGITQSPKYLFRKEGQNVTLSCEQNLNHDAMYWYRQDPGQGLRLIYYSQIVNDFQKGDIAEGYSVSREKKESFPLTVTSAQKNPTAFYLCASNGPRKEKLFFGSGTQLSVL.

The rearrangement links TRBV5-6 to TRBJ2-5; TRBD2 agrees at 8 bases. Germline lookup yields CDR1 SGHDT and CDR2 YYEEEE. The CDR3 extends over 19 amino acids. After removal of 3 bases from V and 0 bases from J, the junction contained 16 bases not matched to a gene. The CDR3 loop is CASSWRMAGGPLYQETQYF. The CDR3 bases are TGTGCCAGCAGCTGGAGGATGGCGGGGGGCCCTTTGTACCAAGAGACCCAGTACTTC.

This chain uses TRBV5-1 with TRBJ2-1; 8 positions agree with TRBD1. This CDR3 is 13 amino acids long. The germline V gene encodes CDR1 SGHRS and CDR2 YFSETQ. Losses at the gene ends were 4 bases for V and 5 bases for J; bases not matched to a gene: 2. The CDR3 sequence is CASSLGQDNEQFF. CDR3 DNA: TGCGCCAGCAGCCTGGGACAGGACAATGAGCAGTTCTTC.

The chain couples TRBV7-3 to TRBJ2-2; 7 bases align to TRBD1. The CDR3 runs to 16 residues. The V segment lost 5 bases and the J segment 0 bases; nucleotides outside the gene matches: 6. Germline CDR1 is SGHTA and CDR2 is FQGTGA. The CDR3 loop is CASSPRTGANTGELFF. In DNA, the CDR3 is TGTGCCAGCAGCCCCCGGACAGGCGCGAACACCGGGGAGCTGTTTTTT.

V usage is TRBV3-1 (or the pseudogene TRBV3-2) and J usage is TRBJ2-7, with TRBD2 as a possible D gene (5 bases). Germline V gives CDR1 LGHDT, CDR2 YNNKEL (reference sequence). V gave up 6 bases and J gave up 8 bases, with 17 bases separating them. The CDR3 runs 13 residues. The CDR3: CASSQDSEGQQYF. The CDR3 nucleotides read TGTGCCAGCAGTCAGGACTCCGAAGGGCAGCAGTACTTC.